Shown below are 24 T cell receptor beta chains from a single sample sequenced in a study of blood T cell repertoires in COVID-19. TCRdb keeps only in-frame clones here, not all; method: immunoSEQ multiplex PCR. Among 130,000 to 150,000 clones listed, 75% to 85% were seen once. Sequencing was performed on peripheral blood. These TCRs come from a woman in her fifties or sixties with acute or convalescent COVID-19.

The gene calls are TRBV5-1 and TRBJ2-2; D is perhaps TRBD2 (5 bases). The germline V and J ends were trimmed by 0 bases and 0 bases, with 6 bases remaining between them. Germline V lookup: CDR1 SGHRS, CDR2 YFSETQ. The CDR3 sequence is 15 residues long. The CDR3 bases are TGCGCCAGCAGCTTGGGAGGGACGAACACCGGGGAGCTGTTTTTT. It encodes CASSLGGTNTGELFF.

The chain recombines TRBV20-1 with TRBJ2-1; unclear D gene. CDR1 is DFQATT and CDR2 is SNEGSKA in the germline V gene (reference sequence). V was pared by 3 bases and J by 9 bases, with 9 bases between. The CDR3 runs 11 residues. The CDR3 DNA sequence: TGCAGTGCTAGCCCCGGTGGTGAGCAGTTCTTC. Encoded protein: CSASPGGEQFF.

This chain links TRBV2 with TRBJ2-1; D not certain. Deletions cut 6 bases from V and 2 bases from J, with 11 bases between. There are 14 residues in the CDR3. The germline V gene encodes CDR1 SNHLY and CDR2 FYNNEI. As DNA, the CDR3 is TGTGCCAGCAGGAAGGAAGCGACCTACAATGAGCAGTTCTTC. This gives the protein CASRKEATYNEQFF.

In this sample, this clone turned up a few times. This rearrangement joins TRBV28 to TRBJ1-1; no reliable D call. V was clipped by 2 bases and J by 9 bases, with 7 bases between them. The CDR3 loop spans 11 amino acids. CDR1 is MDHEN, CDR2 SYDVKM, per germline. CDR3 coding DNA: TGTGCCAGCAGTTTACCCCCCAAAGCTTTCTTT. It encodes CASSLPPKAFF. The full variable domain, its missing parts supplied by reference TRBV28 and TRBJ1-1, is DVKVTQSSRYLVKRTGEKVFLECVQDMDHENMFWYRQDPGLGLRLIYFSYDVKMKEKGDIPEGYSVSREKKERFSLILESASTNQTSMYLCASSLPPKAFFGQGTRLTVV.

The chain employs TRBV7-9 and TRBJ1-1; 7 nucleotides align to TRBD1. The germline CDR1 and CDR2 sequences are SEHNR and FQNEAQ (reference sequence). The CDR3 contains 14 residues. With V trimmed by 4 bases and J by 4 bases, 6 bases remained unmatched. This CDR3 is CASSSDRVVTEAFF. CDR3 nucleotide sequence: TGTGCCAGCAGCTCAGACAGGGTAGTCACTGAAGCTTTCTTT.

The chain is built from TRBV3-1 (or the pseudogene TRBV3-2) and TRBJ2-7, with 12 bases that match TRBD2. V dropped 1 base and J dropped 6; count of bases not matched to a gene: 7. Germline loops: CDR1 LGHDT, CDR2 YNNKEL (reference sequence). The CDR3 loop spans 16 amino acids. CDR3 residues: CASSQAPQGLAGEQYF. The CDR3 nucleotides are TGTGCCAGCAGCCAAGCGCCCCAGGGACTAGCGGGCGAGCAGTACTTC.

The J gene is TRBJ2-7, the V gene TRBV7-9; 7 bases agree with TRBD1. This CDR3 is 15 amino acids long. Trimming removed 5 bases from V and 5 bases from J; junction bases left unmatched: 12. Germline V gives CDR1 SEHNR, CDR2 FQNEAQ (reference sequence). CDR3 protein: CASSTGTVTPNEQYF. CDR3 nucleotides: TGTGCCAGCAGCACCGGGACAGTGACACCCAACGAGCAGTACTTC. The full variable domain, its missing parts supplied by reference TRBV7-9 and TRBJ2-7, is DTGVSQNPRHKITKRGQNVTFRCDPISEHNRLYWYRQTLGQGPEFLTYFQNEAQLEKSRLLSDRFSAERPKGSFSTLEIQRTEQGDSAMYLCASSTGTVTPNEQYFGPGTRLTVT.

The rearrangement joins TRBV5-1 to TRBJ1-1; weak D call: TRBD1 (5 bases). The V gene lost 0 bases and the J gene lost 4 bases, with 10 bases spanning the gap. The CDR3 consists of 14 residues. Germline V gene sequence: CDR1 SGHRS, CDR2 YFSETQ. CDR3 region: CASSLERGSTEAFF. The CDR3 DNA reads as TGCGCCAGCAGCTTGGAGCGGGGGAGCACTGAAGCTTTCTTT.

The chain employs TRBV19 and TRBJ2-4, with TRBD1 matching 8 bases. J was trimmed by 6 bases and V by 9 bases; bases with no gene match: 1. This CDR3 has 11 amino acids. Germline V gene sequence: CDR1 LNHDA, CDR2 SQIVND (reference sequence). The CDR3 here is CASGQGNIQYF. The CDR3 DNA follows: TGTGCCAGCGGACAGGGAAACATTCAGTACTTC.

There are a few counts of this clone. This chain's CDR3 is CASSSPDNYNEQFF. In nucleotides, the CDR3 is TGTGCCAGCAGCTCCCCGGACAACTACAATGAGCAGTTCTTC. The chain has TRBV11-3 and TRBJ2-1; a possible D gene is TRBD1 (5 bases). The CDR3 extends over 14 amino acids. V lost 4 bases and J lost 3, with 10 bases in between. Germline V CDR1 and CDR2: SGHNT, YENEEA.

V and J are TRBV6-5 and TRBJ2-3; a weak D match, TRBD1 (6 bases). Germline CDR1 and CDR2: MNHEY and SVGAGI. V was trimmed by 5 bases and J by 6 bases, leaving 18 bases between them. This CDR3 contains 15 residues. This CDR3 is CASSLQQGIKDTQYF. The CDR3 DNA sequence: TGTGCCAGCAGTCTACAACAGGGTATCAAGGATACGCAGTATTTT.

The chain uses TRBV28 and TRBJ2-1; TRBD1 matches 10 bases. Germline CDR1 and CDR2: MDHEN and SYDVKM. J gave up 2 bases and V 3 bases, and 4 bases lay outside the gene matches. This CDR3 has 16 residues. The CDR3 loop is CASSFFGQGAYNEQFF. CDR3 coding DNA: TGTGCCAGCAGTTTTTTTGGACAGGGGGCCTACAATGAGCAGTTCTTC.

V usage is TRBV9 and J usage is TRBJ1-5; perhaps TRBD1 as D (6 bases). Germline V gives CDR1 SGDLS, CDR2 YYNGEE. V lost 3 bases and J 4 bases, leaving 14 bases between the germline ends. CDR3 length equals 15 residues. CDR3 nucleotides: TGTGCCAGCAGCGCCGACGCGGGGGCAAATCAGCCCCAGCATTTT. Its translation: CASSADAGANQPQHF.

The gene calls are TRBV7-8 and TRBJ1-6; the D gene is possibly TRBD1 (5 bases). Trimming took 6 bases from V and 10 from J, leaving 16 bases between them. Germline V lookup: CDR1 SGHVS, CDR2 FQNEAQ. This CDR3 region has 14 residues. Here the CDR3 reads CASSPDILKSPLHF. The CDR3 bases are TGTGCCAGCAGTCCGGACATTCTGAAGTCACCCCTCCACTTT.

The V and J genes are TRBV4-3 and TRBJ1-2, with 7 bases aligning to TRBD1. The CDR3 spans 18 residues. Losses at the gene ends were 0 bases for V and 3 bases for J; bases not matched to a gene: 13. Germline lookup yields CDR1 LGHNA and CDR2 YSLEER. As DNA, the CDR3 is TGCGCCAGCAGCCAAGACGAAGGGGGACAGAATTTTTACTATGGCTACACCTTC. It yields the protein CASSQDEGGQNFYYGYTF.

The genes are TRBV5-1 and TRBJ1-1; tentative D call: TRBD1 (6 bases). V lost 3 bases and J 1 base, leaving 10 bases between the germline ends. CDR1 is SGHRS, CDR2 YFSETQ, per germline. The CDR3 spans 14 residues. In DNA, the CDR3 is TGCGCCAGCAGCTACAAACAGGGGAACACTGAAGCTTTCTTT. This gives the protein CASSYKQGNTEAFF.

The chain links TRBV6-7 to TRBJ2-7; D perhaps matches TRBD1 (5 bases). TRBV6-7 is an ORF, with its function uncertain. The CDR3 sequence is 16 residues long. The V end was cut by 6 bases, the J end by 5 bases, with 23 bases between. The CDR3 loop reads CASSTSRVGEVHEQYF. CDR3 DNA sequence: TGTGCCAGCAGCACTTCCAGGGTAGGAGAGGTCCACGAGCAGTACTTC.

This chain uses TRBV12-3 or TRBV12-4 with TRBJ1-6; D perhaps matches TRBD1 (5 bases). V lost 6 bases to trimming and J lost 9 bases, with 12 bases between them. This CDR3 is built from 13 residues. CDR3 residues: CASRPGAGSPLHF. CDR3 nucleotide sequence: TGTGCCAGCAGGCCTGGGGCCGGTTCACCCCTCCACTTT.

This chain joins TRBV30 and TRBJ1-5; D may be TRBD1 (6 bases). Germline V gene lookup returns CDR1 GTSNPN and CDR2 SVGIG (reference sequence). V shed 0 bases and J shed 2 bases, with 14 bases lying between them. The CDR3 has 16 amino acids. The CDR3 DNA reads TGTGCCTGGAGTGTATCCGCAGGGGCGGGCAATCAGCCCCAGCATTTT. Translation: CAWSVSAGAGNQPQHF.

The chain joins TRBV2 to TRBJ1-1; D may be TRBD1 (6 bases). V lost 4 bases to trimming and J lost 2 bases, with 8 bases between them. Germline V gene data show CDR1 as SNHLY and CDR2 as FYNNEI. The CDR3 runs to 13 residues. CDR3 region: CASSGQANTEAFF. The CDR3 DNA reads as TGTGCCAGCAGTGGACAGGCCAACACTGAAGCTTTCTTT.

This chain uses TRBV2 with TRBJ1-1; D may be TRBD1 (5 bases). Germline assignment: CDR1 SNHLY and CDR2 FYNNEI. The CDR3 loop spans 16 amino acids. The V end lost 7 bases, the J end lost 0 bases, and 18 bases lay between the germline ends. The CDR3 sequence: CASKMSQGRMNTEAFF. The DNA for the CDR3 is TGTGCCAGCAAGATGAGTCAGGGAAGGATGAACACTGAAGCTTTCTTT.

The chain combines TRBV27 with TRBJ1-3; 9 positions agree with TRBD1. With V trimmed by 6 bases and J by 3 bases, 15 bases remained unmatched. This CDR3 has 18 amino acids. The germline V gene has CDR1 MNHEY and CDR2 SMNVEV (reference sequence). In nucleotides, the CDR3 is TGTGCCAGCAGCCTAAAGTGGACAGGGGACATTCATGGAAACACCATATATTTT. This translates into CASSLKWTGDIHGNTIYF.

The CDR3 sequence is CAIRRDRDYEQYF. The CDR3 region has the DNA TGTGCCATCAGGCGGGACAGGGACTACGAGCAGTACTTC. The gene calls are TRBV10-3 and TRBJ2-7; 9 bases are shared with TRBD1. This CDR3 is 13 amino acids long. The V gene's germline CDR1 is ENHRY and CDR2 SYGVKD. V trimming: 6 bases; J trimming: 3 bases; junction bases outside the gene matches: 3.

This chain connects TRBV18 to TRBJ1-4; D might be TRBD1 (5 bases). Trimming took off 1 base at V and 4 bases at J, with 10 bases between the two ends. There are 15 residues in the CDR3. Looked up from germline, CDR1 is KGHSH and CDR2 is LQKENI. The CDR3 nucleotides are TGTGCCAGCTCACCACGGGGCGGGGATAATGAAAAACTGTTTTTT. Residues: CASSPRGGDNEKLFF. Drawing the rest from reference TRBV18 and TRBJ1-4, the complete variable domain is NAGVMQNPRHLVRRRGQEARLRCSPMKGHSHVYWYRQLPEEGLKFMVYLQKENIIDESGMPKERFSAEFPKEGPSILRIQQVVRGDSAAYFCASSPRGGDNEKLFFGSGTQLSVL.